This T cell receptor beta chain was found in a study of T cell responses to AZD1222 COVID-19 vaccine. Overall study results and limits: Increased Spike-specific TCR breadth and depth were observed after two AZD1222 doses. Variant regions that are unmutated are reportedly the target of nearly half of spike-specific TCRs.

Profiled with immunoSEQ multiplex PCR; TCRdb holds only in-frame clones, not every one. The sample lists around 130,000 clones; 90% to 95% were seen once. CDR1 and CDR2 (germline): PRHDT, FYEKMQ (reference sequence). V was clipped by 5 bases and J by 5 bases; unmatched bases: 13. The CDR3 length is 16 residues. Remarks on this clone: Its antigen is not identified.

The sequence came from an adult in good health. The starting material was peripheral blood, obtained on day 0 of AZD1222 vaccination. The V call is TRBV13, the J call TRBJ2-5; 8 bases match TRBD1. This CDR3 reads CASSPRRTGPGETQYF. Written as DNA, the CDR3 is TGTGCCAGCAGCCCCAGAAGGACAGGGCCCGGGGAGACCCAGTACTTC.